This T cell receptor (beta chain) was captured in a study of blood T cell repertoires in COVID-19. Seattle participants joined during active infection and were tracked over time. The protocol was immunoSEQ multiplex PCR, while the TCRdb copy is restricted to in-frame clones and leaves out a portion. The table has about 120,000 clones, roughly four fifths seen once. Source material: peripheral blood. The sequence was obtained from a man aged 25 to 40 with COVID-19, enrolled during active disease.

The CDR3, as DNA: TGTGCCAGCAGTTTAGGAGCAGACAGTAGTGTGGCCAACGTCCTGACTTTC. This translates into CASSLGADSSVANVLTF. The chain links TRBV28 to TRBJ2-6; tentatively, D is TRBD1 (5 bases). The CDR3 is 17 residues long. Deletions cut 2 bases from V and 6 bases from J, with 17 bases between. The germline V gene has CDR1 MDHEN and CDR2 SYDVKM.